This T cell receptor (beta chain) was sequenced during a study of blood T cell repertoires in COVID-19 (TCRdb year 2020). Background for the entire study: Samples from collaborators originated in the United States, Italy and Spain and spanned both the acute and convalescent phases of COVID-19. The material from the prospective study consisted of cDNA or gDNA derived from T cells, B-cell-depleted T cells, or PBMCs. The dataset comprised deeply sampled blood TCRbeta repertoires from subjects exposed to, actively infected with, or recovered from COVID-19. The repertoires were made available in a free public database intended to serve as a resource for research on the immune response to SARS-CoV-2. Samples came from the ongoing ImmuneRACE study (first 160 participants) plus 1,254 subjects from 6 global collaborators. A de-identified subject ID, COVID-19 status, age in years and sex were almost always included in the sample metadata. Where HLA class I and class II types were available, the types were taken from metadata supplied by the sample provider, not from assay-based typing.

According to the germline V gene (reference sequence), CDR1 reads LNHDA and CDR2 reads SQIVND. The CDR3 sequence holds 15 residues, the cysteine and phenylalanine included. Just CDR3 DNA is preserved here, 45 bases in frame from base 1. The trim is 2 bases for V and 0 bases for J, with a gap of 8 bases between the germline ends. Beyond this particular receptor, the publication reports: The quantity of clinical and demographic metadata differed by source and by participant and was supplied without curation.

The immunoSEQ Assay, a bias-controlled multiplex PCR, was used to amplify TCRbeta CDR3 regions from genomic DNA. On the authors' methods: The number of nucleated cells in each sample was estimated from the amplification of reference gene primers within the assay. Sequence reads were collapsed and filtered to measure the absolute abundance of every unique TCRbeta CDR3 rearrangement. Productive Simpson clonality was computed per sample as the square root of Simpson's diversity index over productive rearrangements. As stored in TCRdb, this immuneACCESS dataset retains in-frame rearrangements with V and J assigned. A fraction of the clones does not appear; measured against another copy, unresolved V genes explain less than half of the discrepancy, and the remainder lacks a known reason. That table is the source of V, J and clone size, and D and trimming were worked out from the DNA. The sample yields about 30,000 clones; more than 60% were counted once. Clones ranked in the top ten supply 7.8% of the sample.

Collaborating institutions collected whole blood in K2EDTA tubes following their own protocols. Collaborator samples were shipped for TCRbeta analysis as frozen whole blood, isolated PBMCs, or DNA extracted from either sample type. Points on this clone: This receptor's antigen is unknown. No qualities accompany the bases; no much larger clone lies one base away.

The sequence came from a woman aged 70-85 years with active or convalescent COVID-19. The rearrangement joined TRBV19 to TRBJ1-5; no D gene can be assigned with confidence. The sample consisted of peripheral blood. The CDR3 protein is CASSIQRNSNQPQHF. The DNA is TGTGCCAGTAGTATACAGAGGAATAGCAATCAGCCCCAGCATTTT.